The rows below give T cell receptor beta chains drawn from one sample of a study of human T cells and chemical hapten exposure. TCRdb reanalysed the RACE reads using MiXCR and keeps one entry per CDR3 protein. The table records tens of thousands of distinct CDR3 sequences, about 8.6% of them present only once. The specimen was whole blood. These TCRs come from a female donor in good health. Some clones in this sample may be carry-over from other donors' samples. CDR3s include the opening cysteine and the closing phenylalanine or tryptophan. D genes are given only for firm matches. A clone size is listed for some rows: how often the clone was seen (once, few, many), or a class if it is expanded.

clone size,J gene,V gene,D gene,CDR3 protein,CDR3 DNA
many,TRBJ2-7,TRBV25-1,.,CASSGGGAEQYF,TGTGCCAGCAGTGGGGGGGGGGCCGAGCAGTACTTC
few,TRBJ2-2,TRBV6-6,TRBD1,CASSSQATGTGAGELFF,TGTGCCAGCAGTTCGCAGGCCACCGGGACAGGAGCCGGGGAGCTGTTTTTT
.,TRBJ2-2,TRBV4-1,.,CASSQDLYATWELFF,TGCGCCAGCAGCCAAGATCTGTATGCTACCTGGGAGCTGTTTTTT
.,TRBJ2-7,TRBV28,.,CASTFQVGSYEQYF,TGTGCCAGCACTTTTCAGGTGGGATCCTACGAGCAGTACTTC
few,TRBJ1-3,TRBV7-2,.,CASSFKAYSGNTIYF,TGTGCCAGCAGCTTTAAAGCCTACTCTGGAAACACCATATATTTT
many,TRBJ2-3,TRBV11-2,TRBD2,CASSSLHSGSSDTQYF,TGTGCCAGCAGCTCCCTACATAGCGGGAGTTCTGATACGCAGTATTTT
once,TRBJ2-5,TRBV9,.,CASSVGNVGVRGVTQYF,TGTGCCAGCAGCGTAGGAAACGTGGGAGTCAGGGGAGTGACCCAGTACTTC
few,TRBJ2-7,TRBV28,TRBD1,CASSLNRGLSHEQYF,TGTGCCAGCAGTTTAAACAGGGGGCTGTCCCACGAGCAGTACTTC
.,TRBJ2-7,TRBV6-2/TRBV6-3,.,CVSTGGGFEQYF,TGTGTCAGCACCGGGGGAGGTTTCGAGCAGTACTTC
many,TRBJ1-1,TRBV28,.,CASSQLNTEAFF,TGTGCCAGCAGCCAATTAAACACTGAAGCTTTCTTT
.,TRBJ2-5,TRBV5-1,TRBD1,CASSWTGSRGETQYF,TGCGCCAGCAGCTGGACAGGGTCCCGGGGGGAGACCCAGTACTTC
.,TRBJ1-1,TRBV5-6,.,CASSYGDTEAFF,TGTGCCAGCAGCTATGGGGACACTGAAGCTTTCTTT
many,TRBJ2-2,TRBV9,.,CASSVEGGPNTGELFF,TGTGCCAGCAGCGTAGAGGGAGGACCGAACACCGGGGAGCTGTTTTTT
few,TRBJ2-2,TRBV11-2,.,CASSLAQGGGELFF,TGTGCCAGCAGCTTAGCTCAGGGAGGCGGGGAGCTGTTTTTT
.,TRBJ1-4,TRBV20-1,.,CSARGPYEKLFF,TGCAGTGCTAGAGGGCCCTATGAAAAACTGTTTTTT
many,TRBJ2-3,TRBV7-2,TRBD2,CASSPGTSVSDTQYF,TGTGCCAGCAGCCCCGGGACTAGCGTCTCAGATACGCAGTATTTT
.,TRBJ1-1,TRBV28,TRBD1,CTSSPQTGGWTEAFF,TGTACCAGCAGCCCCCAGACAGGGGGATGGACTGAAGCTTTCTTT
.,TRBJ1-5,TRBV7-2,.,CASSFKDGNQPQHF,TGTGCCAGCAGCTTCAAGGACGGCAATCAGCCCCAGCATTTT
.,TRBJ2-1,TRBV6-4,TRBD2,CASSEGAGAYNEQFF,TGTGCCAGCAGTGAGGGAGCGGGAGCTTACAATGAGCAGTTCTTC
few,TRBJ1-2,TRBV28,.,CASSFLGTLYGYTF,TGTGCCAGCAGTTTCCTCGGAACACTCTATGGCTACACCTTC
few,TRBJ2-1,TRBV28,.,CASSLRGEISDEQFF,TGTGCCAGCAGTTTACGGGGAGAGATTTCCGATGAGCAGTTCTTC
many,TRBJ2-3,TRBV2,TRBD2,CASSFGLAGGGTDTQYF,TGTGCCAGCAGTTTCGGACTAGCGGGAGGTGGCACAGATACGCAGTATTTT
few,TRBJ1-1,TRBV3-1,.,CASSQGRLNTEAFF,TGTGCCAGCAGCCAAGGCAGGTTGAACACTGAAGCTTTCTTT
few,TRBJ1-1,TRBV7-3,TRBD1,CASSSSPQQGVRTEAFF,TGTGCCAGCAGCTCAAGCCCGCAACAGGGGGTGCGAACTGAAGCTTTCTTT
.,TRBJ2-5,TRBV29-1,.,CSVRPAETQYF,TGCAGCGTTAGGCCGGCCGAGACCCAGTACTTC
few,TRBJ1-1,TRBV29-1,.,CSVEATRQVPEAFF,TGCAGCGTTGAAGCCACTCGACAGGTCCCTGAAGCTTTCTTT
few,TRBJ1-6,TRBV28,TRBD1,CASSRGTGTSPLHF,TGTGCCAGCAGTCGAGGGACAGGGACCTCACCCCTCCACTTT
many,TRBJ2-2,TRBV19,TRBD1,CASSRTDRANTGELFF,TGTGCCAGTAGCCGAACGGACAGGGCGAACACCGGGGAGCTGTTTTTT
.,TRBJ2-3,TRBV6-5,TRBD2,CASSYAGVGGDTQYF,TGTGCCAGCAGTTACGCGGGAGTGGGGGGGGATACGCAGTATTTT
many,TRBJ2-3,TRBV27,.,CASSFEGNTDTQYF,TGTGCCAGCAGTTTCGAGGGAAACACAGATACGCAGTATTTT
.,TRBJ2-1,TRBV29-1,TRBD2,CSVERTSGSFGEQFF,TGCAGCGTTGAAAGGACTAGCGGGAGTTTTGGTGAGCAGTTCTTC
many,TRBJ2-3,TRBV4-2,.,CASSQEGGSRADTQYF,TGTGCCAGCAGCCAAGAAGGAGGGAGTAGGGCAGATACGCAGTATTTT
few,TRBJ1-1,TRBV4-1,TRBD1,CASSHGQGAFF,TGCGCCAGCAGCCACGGACAGGGGGCTTTCTTT
many,TRBJ2-3,TRBV2,TRBD1,CASSQGAGPDTQYF,TGTGCCAGCTCCCAGGGGGCGGGACCAGATACGCAGTATTTT
.,TRBJ2-7,TRBV28,.,CASSSDIYEQYF,TGTGCCAGCAGTTCCGACATATACGAGCAGTACTTC
.,TRBJ2-7,TRBV4-2,TRBD1,CASSQTPGQLLGKQYF,TGTGCCAGCAGCCAGACTCCGGGACAGCTTTTAGGAAAGCAGTACTTC
few,TRBJ1-5,TRBV4-2,TRBD1,CASSQTDRGDQPQHF,TGTGCCAGCAGCCAAACGGACAGGGGGGATCAGCCCCAGCATTTT
.,TRBJ1-5,TRBV28,TRBD1,CASSIGQAQGGQPQHF,TGTGCCAGCAGCATTGGACAGGCCCAGGGTGGTCAGCCCCAGCATTTT
few,TRBJ2-2,TRBV10-2,.,CASSGALNTGELFF,TGCGCCAGCTCCGGTGCCTTAAACACCGGGGAGCTGTTTTTT
few,TRBJ2-7,TRBV14,TRBD2,CASSQEALAGEEQYF,TGTGCCAGCAGCCAAGAGGCTTTAGCGGGAGAAGAGCAGTACTTC
few,TRBJ2-1,TRBV11-3,TRBD1,CASSLGGTGGNEQFF,TGTGCCAGCAGCTTAGGAGGGACAGGGGGCAATGAGCAGTTCTTC
many,TRBJ1-4,TRBV28,.,CASFNGGAGSEKLFF,TGTGCCAGCTTTAACGGGGGCGCGGGATCCGAAAAACTGTTTTTT